This TCR beta chain was retrieved from a study of blood T cells in healthy people across ages. PCR was performed a second time for 7 to 11 cycles using a sample-barcoded 5' primer and a J-beta primer mix. TCRdb re-derived calls from the 5' RACE reads in MiXCR, one entry per CDR3 protein. The table has roughly 1,700,000 distinct CDR3 sequences, 25% to 30% seen once; the top ten hold about 8%. Remarks on this clonotype: Its antigen is not identified.

The CDR3 is 15 amino acids. Looked up from germline, CDR1 is SGDLS and CDR2 is YYNGEE. The V end was cut by 3 bases, the J end by 1 base, with 11 bases between. The study, taken as a whole, reports: TCR beta diversity correlated strongly with naive T cell percentage.

The sample was blood. This clonotype was obtained from a woman in her thirties in good health. The V gene is TRBV9, the J gene TRBJ2-1, with D tentatively TRBD2 (5 bases). The CDR3 is CASSEDSNSYNEQFF. DNA of the CDR3: TGTGCCAGCAGCGAGGACTCAAATTCCTACAATGAGCAGTTCTTC.